Listed below are T cell receptor beta chains from one sample, sequenced in a study of shared clonotypes between healthy human individuals. The protocol was immunoSEQ multiplex PCR, while the TCRdb copy is restricted to in-frame clones and leaves out a portion. The sample carries 1.6 million or so clones, roughly 96% recorded once. The sequenced material came from naive CD4+ T cells sorted from blood. The receptors were sampled from a man aged 30-40 years in good health. CDR3s include the opening cysteine and the closing phenylalanine or tryptophan. D genes are given only for firm matches. Expanded clones are given a class, and other clones once, few, many or no size at all.

D gene	V gene	clone size	J gene	CDR3 protein	CDR3 DNA
.	TRBV7-6	once	TRBJ2-7	CASSDLARSSYEQYF	TGTGCCAGCAGCGATCTAGCAAGGAGCTCCTACGAGCAGTACTTC
.	TRBV7-9	.	TRBJ1-1	CASSLRMGLGHGDTEAFF	TGTGCCAGCAGCTTGCGTATGGGCTTGGGGCATGGGGACACTGAAGCTTTCTTT
TRBD1	TRBV28	.	TRBJ2-3	CASSPADRASDTQYF	TGTGCCAGCAGTCCGGCGGACAGGGCTTCAGATACGCAGTATTTT
.	TRBV5-1	.	TRBJ2-6	CASSLRASGANVLTF	TGCGCCAGCAGCTTACGGGCCTCTGGGGCCAACGTCCTGACTTTC
TRBD2	TRBV30	.	TRBJ2-2	CASRGGNTGELFF	TGTGCCTCGCGGGGGGGTAACACCGGGGAGCTGTTTTTT
.	TRBV14	.	TRBJ2-3	CASSQGDSPTDTQYF	TGTGCCAGCAGCCAAGGGGACTCGCCCACAGATACGCAGTATTTT
TRBD2	TRBV29-1	.	TRBJ2-3	CSAAGLAGERTDTQYF	TGCAGCGCCGCGGGACTAGCGGGAGAACGCACAGATACGCAGTATTTT
.	TRBV19	.	TRBJ2-2	CASSLRTSGELFF	TGTGCCAGTAGTTTAAGGACATCCGGGGAGCTGTTTTTT
.	TRBV18	.	TRBJ2-6	CASSPFWGDNVLTF	TGTGCCAGCTCACCCTTTTGGGGTGACAACGTCCTGACTTTC
TRBD2	TRBV28	.	TRBJ2-1	CASSLRTSGNNEQFF	TGTGCCAGCAGTCTACGGACTAGCGGTAACAATGAGCAGTTCTTC
.	TRBV6-6	.	TRBJ1-5	CASRPGSSNQPQHF	TGTGCCAGCAGGCCGGGGAGCAGCAATCAGCCCCAGCATTTT
.	TRBV30	.	TRBJ2-2	CAWNRGGTGELFF	TGTGCCTGGAATAGAGGGGGCACCGGGGAGCTGTTTTTT
.	TRBV10-3	once	TRBJ1-4	CAISDMAGAEKLFF	TGTGCCATCAGTGATATGGCGGGTGCGGAAAAACTGTTTTTT
.	TRBV10-3	.	TRBJ1-3	CAISETVIGTIYF	TGTGCCATCAGTGAGACGGTTATCGGCACCATATATTTT
.	TRBV5-1	.	TRBJ2-7	CASSVAMSYREQWYEQYF	TGCGCCAGCAGCGTGGCCATGAGCTATAGGGAGCAGTGGTACGAGCAGTACTTC
.	TRBV5-6	.	TRBJ2-1	CASSLEAGRYNEQFF	TGTGCCAGCAGCTTGGAGGCTGGGCGCTACAATGAGCAGTTCTTC
TRBD1	TRBV9	once	TRBJ2-2	CASSYGQGSTGELFF	TGTGCCAGCAGCTACGGACAGGGGAGCACCGGGGAGCTGTTTTTT
.	TRBV7-9	once	TRBJ1-1	CASSLGPRDTEAFF	TGTGCCAGCAGCTTGGGTCCTAGGGACACTGAAGCTTTCTTT
.	TRBV6-6	.	TRBJ2-7	CASSLGYEQYF	TGTGCCAGCAGTTTGGGATACGAGCAGTACTTC
.	TRBV2	once	TRBJ1-5	CASSGDRQSNQPQHF	TGTGCCAGCAGTGGGGATCGACAGAGCAATCAGCCCCAGCATTTT
TRBD1	TRBV5-4	.	TRBJ2-2	CASSSKTGTGGTGELFF	TGTGCCAGCAGCTCAAAAACCGGGACAGGGGGCACCGGGGAGCTGTTTTTT
TRBD2	TRBV19	.	TRBJ2-7	CASGTISGIYEQYF	TGTGCCAGTGGAACGATTAGCGGGATTTACGAGCAGTACTTC
.	TRBV28	.	TRBJ2-7	CASNSAGFSYEQYF	TGTGCCAGCAACTCAGCGGGCTTCTCCTACGAGCAGTACTTC
.	TRBV7-9	.	TRBJ2-2	CASSLAKNTGELFF	TGTGCCAGCAGCTTAGCCAAGAACACCGGGGAGCTGTTTTTT
.	TRBV2	.	TRBJ2-3	CASRGVGIKTYTDTQYF	TGTGCCAGCCGCGGGGTGGGAATCAAAACCTACACAGATACGCAGTATTTT
.	TRBV7-2	.	TRBJ1-3	CASSLIGGLRSGNTIYF	TGTGCCAGCAGCTTAATCGGGGGGCTGCGCTCTGGAAACACCATATATTTT
.	TRBV20-1	.	TRBJ2-7	CSASLVLEQYF	TGCAGTGCTAGTCTTGTACTCGAGCAGTACTTC
.	TRBV29-1	.	TRBJ1-2	CSVTTGGYTF	TGCAGCGTTACCACAGGGGGCTACACCTTC
TRBD1	TRBV15	.	TRBJ2-7	CATSIGTGTYYEQYF	TGTGCCACCAGTATCGGGACAGGAACGTATTACGAGCAGTACTTC
TRBD2	TRBV7-8	.	TRBJ2-5	CASSPTSGTQETQYF	TGTGCCAGCAGCCCGACTAGCGGTACCCAAGAGACCCAGTACTTC
TRBD1	TRBV7-7	once	TRBJ2-7	CASSPGTGGLEQYF	TGTGCCAGCAGCCCCGGGACAGGGGGCCTCGAGCAGTACTTC
.	TRBV2	.	TRBJ2-3	CASTQGSSTDTQYF	TGTGCCAGCACCCAGGGGAGCAGCACAGATACGCAGTATTTT
.	TRBV5-1	.	TRBJ1-2	CASSLGTGARANYGYTF	TGCGCCAGCAGCTTGGGGACGGGGGCTAGGGCTAACTATGGCTACACCTTC
.	TRBV6-1	once	TRBJ2-7	CASSELSGALGEQYF	TGTGCCAGCAGTGAATTATCCGGGGCCCTCGGCGAGCAGTACTTC
.	TRBV27	.	TRBJ2-1	CASRNYNEQFF	TGTGCCAGCAGGAATTACAATGAGCAGTTCTTC
.	TRBV5-1	.	TRBJ1-1	CASSLGPVLDTEAFF	TGCGCCAGCAGCTTGGGGCCGGTACTGGACACTGAAGCTTTCTTT
TRBD2	TRBV7-9	.	TRBJ2-1	CASSVGTSGSSRNEQFF	TGTGCCAGCAGCGTCGGGACTAGCGGGAGTAGCAGGAATGAGCAGTTCTTC
.	TRBV19	.	TRBJ2-7	CASSIDRRGRYEQYF	TGTGCCAGTAGTATAGATCGGAGAGGGAGGTACGAGCAGTACTTC
TRBD1	TRBV5-1	.	TRBJ2-2	CASGPGTAVGLNTGELFF	TGCGCCAGCGGCCCCGGGACAGCGGTGGGCCTTAACACCGGGGAGCTGTTTTTT
.	TRBV9	.	TRBJ1-2	CASSVGDGQYGYTF	TGTGCCAGCAGCGTAGGGGACGGACAGTATGGCTACACCTTC
TRBD2	TRBV6-4	.	TRBJ2-3	CASSTLAGADTQYF	TGTGCCAGCAGTACCCTAGCGGGGGCAGATACGCAGTATTTT
TRBD1	TRBV6-5	.	TRBJ2-1	CASRPGQAYNEQFF	TGTGCCAGCAGGCCGGGACAGGCCTACAATGAGCAGTTCTTC
TRBD1	TRBV6-5	once	TRBJ2-7	CASRTGGPYEQYF	TGTGCCAGCAGGACAGGGGGCCCCTACGAGCAGTACTTC
.	TRBV4-1	.	TRBJ2-1	CASSQETSLYYNEQFF	TGCGCCAGCAGCCAAGAGACTAGTTTATACTACAATGAGCAGTTCTTC
.	TRBV9	.	TRBJ1-4	CASSQRGTNEKLFF	TGTGCCAGCAGCCAGCGGGGGACTAATGAAAAACTGTTTTTT
.	TRBV27	.	TRBJ2-6	CASSSIPPRGANVLTF	TGTGCCAGCAGTTCCATCCCCCCGCGCGGGGCCAACGTCCTGACTTTC
TRBD1	TRBV7-8	.	TRBJ2-7	CASSLADRGTYEQYF	TGTGCCAGCAGCTTAGCCGACAGGGGTACCTACGAGCAGTACTTC
TRBD1	TRBV27	.	TRBJ2-5	CASSLLDRVGTQYF	TGTGCCAGCAGTTTACTGGACAGGGTGGGGACCCAGTACTTC